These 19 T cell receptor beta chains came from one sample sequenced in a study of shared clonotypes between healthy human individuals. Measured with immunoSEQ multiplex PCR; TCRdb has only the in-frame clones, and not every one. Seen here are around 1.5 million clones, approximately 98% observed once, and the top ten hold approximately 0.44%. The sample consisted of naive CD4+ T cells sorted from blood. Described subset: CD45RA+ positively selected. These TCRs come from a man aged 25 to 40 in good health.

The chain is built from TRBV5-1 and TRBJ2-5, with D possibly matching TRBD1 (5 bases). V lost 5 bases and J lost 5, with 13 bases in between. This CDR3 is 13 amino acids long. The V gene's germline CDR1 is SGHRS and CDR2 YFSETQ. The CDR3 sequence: CASSRRGLETQYF. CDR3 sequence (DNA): TGCGCCAGCAGTCGTAGGGGATTGGAGACCCAGTACTTC.

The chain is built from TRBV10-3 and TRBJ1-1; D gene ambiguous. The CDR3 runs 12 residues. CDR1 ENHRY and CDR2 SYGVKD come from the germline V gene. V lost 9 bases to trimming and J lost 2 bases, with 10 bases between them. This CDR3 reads CAIGIANTEAFF. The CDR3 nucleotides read TGTGCCATTGGAATTGCTAACACTGAAGCTTTCTTT.

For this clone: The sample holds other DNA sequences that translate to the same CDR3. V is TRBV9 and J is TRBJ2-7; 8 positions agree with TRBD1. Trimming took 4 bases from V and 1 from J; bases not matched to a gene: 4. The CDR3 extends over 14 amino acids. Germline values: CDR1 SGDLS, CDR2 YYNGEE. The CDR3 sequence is CASSRGQGSYEQYF. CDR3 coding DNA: TGTGCCAGCAGCCGCGGACAGGGATCCTACGAGCAGTACTTC.

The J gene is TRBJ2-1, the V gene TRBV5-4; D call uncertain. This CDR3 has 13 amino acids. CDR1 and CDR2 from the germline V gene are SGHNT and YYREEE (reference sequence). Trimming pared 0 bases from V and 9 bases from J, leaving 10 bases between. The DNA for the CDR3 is TGTGCCAGCAGCTTGGAGACTCCCCGTGAGCAGTTCTTC. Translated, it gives CASSLETPREQFF. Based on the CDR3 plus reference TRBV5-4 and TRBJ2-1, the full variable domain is ETGVTQSPTHLIKTRGQQVTLRCSSQSGHNTVSWYQQALGQGPQFIFQYYREEENGRGNFPPRFSGLQFPNYSSELNVNALELDDSALYLCASSLETPREQFFGPGTRLTVL.

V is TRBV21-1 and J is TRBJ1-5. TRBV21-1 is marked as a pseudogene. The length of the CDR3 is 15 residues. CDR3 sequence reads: CASSPREEGNQPQHF. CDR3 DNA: TGTGCCAGCAGCCCAAGGGAAGAAGGCAATCAGCCCCAGCATTTT.

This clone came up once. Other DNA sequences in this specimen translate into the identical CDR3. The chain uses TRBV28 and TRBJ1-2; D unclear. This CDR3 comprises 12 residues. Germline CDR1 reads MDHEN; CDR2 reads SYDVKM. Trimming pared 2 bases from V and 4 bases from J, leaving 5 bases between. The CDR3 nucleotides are TGTGCCAGCAGTTTACGGGCCTATGGCTACACCTTC. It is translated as CASSLRAYGYTF.

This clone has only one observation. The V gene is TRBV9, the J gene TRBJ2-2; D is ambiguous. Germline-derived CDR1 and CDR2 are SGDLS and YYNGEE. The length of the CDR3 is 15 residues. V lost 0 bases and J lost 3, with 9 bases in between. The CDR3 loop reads CASSVEGLYTGELFF. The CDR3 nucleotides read TGTGCCAGCAGCGTAGAAGGGTTGTACACCGGGGAGCTGTTTTTT.

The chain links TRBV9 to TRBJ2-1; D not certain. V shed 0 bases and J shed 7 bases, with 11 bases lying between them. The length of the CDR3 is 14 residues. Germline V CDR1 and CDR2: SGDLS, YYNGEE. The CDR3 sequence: CASSVVGSGNEQFF. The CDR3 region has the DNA TGTGCCAGCAGCGTAGTGGGATCTGGAAATGAGCAGTTCTTC.

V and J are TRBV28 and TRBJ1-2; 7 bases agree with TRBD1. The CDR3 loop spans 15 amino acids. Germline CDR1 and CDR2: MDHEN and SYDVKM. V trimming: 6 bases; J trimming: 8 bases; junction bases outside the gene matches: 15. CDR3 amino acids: CASSNFQGQSKGYTF. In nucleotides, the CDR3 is TGTGCCAGCAGCAACTTCCAGGGACAGTCAAAGGGCTACACCTTC.

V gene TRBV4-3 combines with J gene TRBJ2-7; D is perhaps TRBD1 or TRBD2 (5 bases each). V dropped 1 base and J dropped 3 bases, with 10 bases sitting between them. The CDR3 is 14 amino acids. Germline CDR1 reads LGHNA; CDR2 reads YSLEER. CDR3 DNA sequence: TGCGCCAGCAGCCAAGGCACAGGACTCTACGAGCAGTACTTC. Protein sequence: CASSQGTGLYEQYF.

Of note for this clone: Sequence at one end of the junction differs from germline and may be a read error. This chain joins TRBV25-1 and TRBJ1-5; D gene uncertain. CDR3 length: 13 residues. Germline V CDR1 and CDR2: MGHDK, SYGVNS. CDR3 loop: CASSPGGSTFTFF. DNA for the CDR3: TGTGCCAGCAGCCCGGGAGGTTCGACATTCACGTTTTTT.

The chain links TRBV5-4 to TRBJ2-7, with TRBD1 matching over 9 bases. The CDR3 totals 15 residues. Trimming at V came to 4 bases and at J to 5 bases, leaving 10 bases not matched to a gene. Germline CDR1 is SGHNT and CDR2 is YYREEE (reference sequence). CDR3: CASSDGQGFGNEQYF. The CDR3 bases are TGTGCCAGCAGCGACGGACAGGGGTTTGGTAACGAGCAGTACTTC.

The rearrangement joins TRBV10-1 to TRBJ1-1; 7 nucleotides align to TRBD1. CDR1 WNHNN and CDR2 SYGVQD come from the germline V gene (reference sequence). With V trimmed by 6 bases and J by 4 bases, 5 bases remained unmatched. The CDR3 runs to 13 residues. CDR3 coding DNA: TGCGCCAGCAGACAGACAGGGACCACTGAAGCTTTCTTT. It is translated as CASRQTGTTEAFF.

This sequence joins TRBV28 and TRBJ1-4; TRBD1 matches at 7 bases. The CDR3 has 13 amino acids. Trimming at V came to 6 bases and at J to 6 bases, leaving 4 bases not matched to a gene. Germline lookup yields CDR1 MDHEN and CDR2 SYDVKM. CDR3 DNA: TGTGCCAGCAGGGCCGGACAGGATGAAAAACTGTTTTTT. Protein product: CASRAGQDEKLFF.

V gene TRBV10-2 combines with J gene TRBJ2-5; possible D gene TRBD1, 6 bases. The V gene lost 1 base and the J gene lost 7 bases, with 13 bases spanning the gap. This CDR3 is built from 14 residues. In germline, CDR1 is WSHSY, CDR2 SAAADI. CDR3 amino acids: CASSEFRDTGTQYF. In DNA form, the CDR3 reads TGCGCCAGCAGTGAGTTTAGGGACACCGGGACCCAGTACTTC.

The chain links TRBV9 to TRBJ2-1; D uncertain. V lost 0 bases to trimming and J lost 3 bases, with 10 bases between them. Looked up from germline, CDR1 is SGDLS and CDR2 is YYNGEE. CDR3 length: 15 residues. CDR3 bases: TGTGCCAGCAGCGTAGGGTTTAGCAGCTACAATGAGCAGTTCTTC. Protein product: CASSVGFSSYNEQFF.

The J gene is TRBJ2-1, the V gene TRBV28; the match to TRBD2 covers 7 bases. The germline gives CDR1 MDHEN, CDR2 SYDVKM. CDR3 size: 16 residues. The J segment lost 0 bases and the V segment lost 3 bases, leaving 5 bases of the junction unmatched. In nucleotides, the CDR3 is TGTGCCAGCAGTTTGTGGGGGGGTAACTCCTACAATGAGCAGTTCTTC. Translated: CASSLWGGNSYNEQFF.

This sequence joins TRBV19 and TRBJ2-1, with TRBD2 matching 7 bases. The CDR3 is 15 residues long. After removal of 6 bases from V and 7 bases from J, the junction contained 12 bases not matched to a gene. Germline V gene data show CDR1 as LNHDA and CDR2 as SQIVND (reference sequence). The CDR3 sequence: CASSPRAGRVNEQFF. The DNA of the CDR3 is TGTGCCAGTAGCCCCCGAGCGGGGAGGGTTAATGAGCAGTTCTTC.

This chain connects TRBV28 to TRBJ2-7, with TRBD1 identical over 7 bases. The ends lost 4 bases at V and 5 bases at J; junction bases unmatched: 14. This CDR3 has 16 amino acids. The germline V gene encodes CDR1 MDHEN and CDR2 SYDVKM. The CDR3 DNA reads TGTGCCAGCAGTTGGGGGCTGGATTTTGGACAGGACGAGCAGTACTTC. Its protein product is CASSWGLDFGQDEQYF.